A selection of T cell receptor beta chains follows, all from one sample in a study of T cell repertoires in cytomegalovirus infection. TCRdb reanalysed the reads using MiXCR and keeps one entry per CDR3 protein. This sample yields around 190,000 distinct CDR3 sequences, of which around an eighth are seen a single time; 27% belongs to the top ten. Sequencing input: PBMCs. The receptors stem from a human donor in good health (CMV status not recorded). Some clones in this sample may be carry-over from other donors' samples. The CDR3 runs from the conserved cysteine through the conserved F or W. The order of the fields is V gene, D gene, J gene, CDR3 protein. D genes are given only for firm matches.

V: TRBV7-8
D: NA
J: TRBJ2-5
CDR3: CASSLIRQGGTQYF

V: TRBV10-3
D: NA
J: TRBJ1-1
CDR3: CAISDRLNTEAFF

V: TRBV7-2
D: NA
J: TRBJ2-6
CDR3: CASSLVVALPGANVLTF

V: TRBV4-1
D: NA
J: TRBJ2-4
CDR3: CASSQGVENIQYF

V: TRBV6-4
D: TRBD2
J: TRBJ2-2
CDR3: CASSGRETGELFF

V: TRBV9
D: TRBD1
J: TRBJ2-5
CDR3: CASSSRQGSRETQYF

V: TRBV29-1
D: NA
J: TRBJ2-4
CDR3: CSAFQNIQYF

V: TRBV19
D: TRBD1
J: TRBJ1-5
CDR3: CASSGQGDQPQHF

V: TRBV5-1
D: TRBD2
J: TRBJ2-7
CDR3: CASSFGGGYTYEQYF

V: TRBV20-1
D: TRBD2
J: TRBJ2-2
CDR3: CSASSGTSGRNRKLFF

V: TRBV6-1
D: NA
J: TRBJ1-1
CDR3: CASRKGTQAFF

V: TRBV7-2
D: TRBD1
J: TRBJ2-7
CDR3: CASNRDRDYEQYF

V: TRBV7-3
D: NA
J: TRBJ1-1
CDR3: CASSLEGTDTEAFF

V: TRBV28
D: TRBD2
J: TRBJ2-3
CDR3: CASSLLRGASGTTDTQYF